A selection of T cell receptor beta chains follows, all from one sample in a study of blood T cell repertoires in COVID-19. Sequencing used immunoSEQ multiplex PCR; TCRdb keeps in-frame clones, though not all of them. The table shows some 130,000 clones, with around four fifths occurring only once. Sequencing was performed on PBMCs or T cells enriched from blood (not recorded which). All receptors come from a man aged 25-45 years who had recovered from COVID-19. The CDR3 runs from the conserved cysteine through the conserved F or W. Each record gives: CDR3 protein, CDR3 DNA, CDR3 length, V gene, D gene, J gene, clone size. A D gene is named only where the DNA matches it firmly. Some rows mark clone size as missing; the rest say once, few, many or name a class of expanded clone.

CASSTRPDSYGYTF | TGTGCCAGCAGCACCCGACCCGACAGCTATGGCTACACCTTC | 14 | TRBV7-2 | NA | TRBJ1-2 | NA
CASSRRNQPQHF | TGTGCCAGCAGTCGCCGGAATCAGCCCCAGCATTTT | 12 | TRBV6-2/TRBV6-3 | NA | TRBJ1-5 | NA
CSASRREGGELFF | TGCAGTGCCAGTCGGAGGGAAGGCGGGGAGCTGTTTTTT | 13 | TRBV20-1 | NA | TRBJ2-2 | once
CASSLAPSPANEKLFF | TGTGCCAGCAGCTTAGCCCCTTCGCCGGCTAATGAAAAACTGTTTTTT | 16 | TRBV7-9 | NA | TRBJ1-4 | NA
CASSELKGADTQYF | TGTGCCAGCAGTGAATTGAAGGGGGCGGATACGCAGTATTTT | 14 | TRBV25-1 | TRBD1 | TRBJ2-3 | once
CASSQVPGQGNSPLHF | TGCGCCAGCAGCCAAGTACCGGGACAGGGTAATTCACCCCTCCACTTT | 16 | TRBV4-1 | TRBD1 | TRBJ1-6 | NA
CASSVAGGIAGSNEQFF | TGTGCCAGCAGCGTAGCTGGTGGAATCGCAGGTTCCAATGAGCAGTTCTTC | 17 | TRBV9 | NA | TRBJ2-1 | NA
CAARPGGAPNQPQHF | TGTGCCGCACGACCAGGGGGCGCCCCCAATCAGCCCCAGCATTTT | 15 | TRBV27 | TRBD1 | TRBJ1-5 | NA
CAFGTGGLATGELFF | TGTGCCTTCGGGACAGGGGGACTAGCCACCGGGGAGCTGTTTTTT | 15 | TRBV30 | TRBD1 | TRBJ2-2 | NA
CASSEWAWEANEKLFF | TGTGCCAGCAGTGAATGGGCCTGGGAGGCTAATGAAAAACTGTTTTTT | 16 | TRBV6-1 | NA | TRBJ1-4 | NA
CASSITGTGTAEQYF | TGTGCCAGTAGTATAACCGGGACAGGGACCGCCGAGCAGTACTTC | 15 | TRBV19 | TRBD1 | TRBJ2-7 | NA
CASTTGDNYGYTF | TGTGCCAGCACCACAGGGGATAACTATGGCTACACCTTC | 13 | TRBV12-3/TRBV12-4 | TRBD1 | TRBJ1-2 | once
CASSSTGLDTEAFF | TGCGCCAGCAGCTCGACAGGGCTAGACACTGAAGCTTTCTTT | 14 | TRBV5-1 | TRBD1 | TRBJ1-1 | NA
CASRGTAGQPQHF | TGTGCCAGCAGGGGGACAGCGGGTCAGCCCCAGCATTTT | 13 | TRBV12-3/TRBV12-4 | TRBD1 | TRBJ1-5 | NA